This T cell receptor beta chain originates from a study of cytomegalovirus exposure and HLA in healthy donors. Study-level results: A list of 164 TCR beta chains associated with cytomegalovirus was given.

Sequencing used immunoSEQ multiplex PCR; TCRdb keeps in-frame clones, though not all of them. The sample contains 150,000 to 180,000 clones, roughly 84% of which appear only once. This clone showed up many times. Its cognate antigen is unknown. The V gene's germline CDR1 is SGHNT and CDR2 YYREEE (reference sequence). There are 13 residues in the CDR3. Trimming removed 4 bases from V and 5 bases from J; junction bases left unmatched: 4. The source of this sequence is a human donor in good health. Sequencing used PBMCs. The genes are TRBV5-4 and TRBJ1-2, with TRBD1 identical over 8 bases. The CDR3 DNA is TGTGCCAGCAGCCGGACAGGGCGATATGGCTACACCTTC. Protein product: CASSRTGRYGYTF.